This T cell receptor beta chain emerged from a study of spatial heterogeneity in lung cancer. Each TCR cDNA molecule bore a unique molecular identifier. One entry per CDR3 protein results from TCRdb running MiXCR on the 5' RACE reads. The sample has 77,000 or so distinct CDR3 sequences; around 21% are singletons. Study results and caveats: Ubiquitous, expanded tumor-derived TCRs were more frequently observed in blood at resection than at follow-up.

In germline, CDR1 is MNHEY, CDR2 SMNVEV (reference sequence). This CDR3 is 15 amino acids long. Trimming left V 6 bases short and J 13 bases short, with 22 bases between. Worth noting for this clonotype: Its antigen is not identified.

As for time point: sample taken at primary tumor resection. From tumor, nontumor lung or frozen PBMC, whole RNA was taken unsorted for sequencing. The V and J genes are TRBV27 and TRBJ2-6; D is possibly TRBD1 (6 bases). This sample comprised PBMCs, obtained at surgery. The clonotype originates from a male donor with early-stage non-small cell lung cancer. The CDR3 spells CASSPRDIRGQVLTF. CDR3 in DNA: TGTGCCAGCAGCCCCCGGGACATCAGAGGGCAAGTCCTGACTTTC. Full variable domain (remainder filled in from reference TRBV27 and TRBJ2-6): EAQVTQNPRYLITVTGKKLTVTCSQNMNHEYMSWYRQDPGLGLRQIYYSMNVEVTDKGDVPEGYKVSRKEKRNFPLILESPSPNQTSLYFCASSPRDIRGQVLTFGAGSRLTVL.